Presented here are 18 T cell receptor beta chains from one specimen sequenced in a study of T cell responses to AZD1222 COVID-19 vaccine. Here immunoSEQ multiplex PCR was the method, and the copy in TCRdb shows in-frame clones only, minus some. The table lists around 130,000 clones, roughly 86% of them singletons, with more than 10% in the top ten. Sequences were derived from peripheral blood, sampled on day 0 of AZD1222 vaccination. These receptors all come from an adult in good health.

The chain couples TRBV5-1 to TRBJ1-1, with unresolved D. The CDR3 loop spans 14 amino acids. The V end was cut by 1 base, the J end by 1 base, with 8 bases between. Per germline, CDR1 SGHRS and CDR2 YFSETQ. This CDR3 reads CASSLSQPNTEAFF. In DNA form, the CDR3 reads TGCGCCAGCAGCTTGTCTCAGCCGAACACTGAAGCTTTCTTT.

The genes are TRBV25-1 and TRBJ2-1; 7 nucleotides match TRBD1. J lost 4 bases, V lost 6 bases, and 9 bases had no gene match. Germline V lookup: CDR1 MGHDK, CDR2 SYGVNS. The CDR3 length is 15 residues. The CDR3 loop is CASRKTGLSYNEQFF. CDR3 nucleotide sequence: TGTGCCAGCAGAAAGACAGGGCTGTCGTACAATGAGCAGTTCTTC.

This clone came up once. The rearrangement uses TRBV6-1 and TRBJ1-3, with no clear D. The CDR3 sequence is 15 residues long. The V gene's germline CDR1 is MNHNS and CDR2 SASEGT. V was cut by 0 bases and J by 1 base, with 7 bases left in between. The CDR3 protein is CASSEALESGNTIYF. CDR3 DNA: TGTGCCAGCAGTGAAGCGCTGGAATCTGGAAACACCATATATTTT.

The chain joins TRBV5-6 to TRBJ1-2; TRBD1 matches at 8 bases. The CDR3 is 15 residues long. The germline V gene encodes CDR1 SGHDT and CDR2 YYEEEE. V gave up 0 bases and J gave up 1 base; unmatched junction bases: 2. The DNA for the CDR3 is TGTGCCAGCAGCTTGGGGACAGGGTTTAACTATGGCTACACCTTC. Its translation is CASSLGTGFNYGYTF.

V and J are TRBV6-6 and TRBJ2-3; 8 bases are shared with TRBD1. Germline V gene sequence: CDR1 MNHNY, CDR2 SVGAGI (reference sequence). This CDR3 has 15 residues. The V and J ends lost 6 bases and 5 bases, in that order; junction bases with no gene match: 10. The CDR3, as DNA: TGTGCCAGCAGCACGCAGGGGGCTTTGGAAGATACGCAGTATTTT. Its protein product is CASSTQGALEDTQYF.

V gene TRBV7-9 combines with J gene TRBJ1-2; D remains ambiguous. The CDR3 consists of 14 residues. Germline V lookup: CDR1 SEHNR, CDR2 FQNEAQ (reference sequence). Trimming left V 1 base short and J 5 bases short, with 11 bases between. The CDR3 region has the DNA TGTGCCAGCAGCTTAGTAGCCCAAACTTATGGCTACACCTTC. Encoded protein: CASSLVAQTYGYTF. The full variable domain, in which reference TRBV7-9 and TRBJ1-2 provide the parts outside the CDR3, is DTGVSQNPRHKITKRGQNVTFRCDPISEHNRLYWYRQTLGQGPEFLTYFQNEAQLEKSRLLSDRFSAERPKGSFSTLEIQRTEQGDSAMYLCASSLVAQTYGYTFGSGTRLTVV.

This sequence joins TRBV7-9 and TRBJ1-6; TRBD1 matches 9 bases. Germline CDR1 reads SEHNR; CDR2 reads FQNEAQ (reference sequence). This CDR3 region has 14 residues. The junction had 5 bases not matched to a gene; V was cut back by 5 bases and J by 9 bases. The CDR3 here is CASSRDRVGSPLHF. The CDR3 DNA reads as TGTGCCAGCAGCCGGGACAGGGTCGGTTCACCCCTCCACTTT.

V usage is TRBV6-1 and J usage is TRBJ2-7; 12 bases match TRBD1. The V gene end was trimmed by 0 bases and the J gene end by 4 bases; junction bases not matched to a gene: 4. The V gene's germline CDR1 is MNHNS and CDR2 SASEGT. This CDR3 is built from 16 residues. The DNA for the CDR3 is TGTGCCAGCAGTGAAGCTATGGGACAGGGGGCGTACGAGCAGTACTTC. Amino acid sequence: CASSEAMGQGAYEQYF.

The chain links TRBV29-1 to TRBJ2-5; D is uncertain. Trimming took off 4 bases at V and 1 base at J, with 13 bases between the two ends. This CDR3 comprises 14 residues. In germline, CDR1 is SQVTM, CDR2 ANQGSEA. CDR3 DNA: TGCAGCGTTGGAGGTGGGAAGGTCCAAGAGACCCAGTACTTC. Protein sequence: CSVGGGKVQETQYF.

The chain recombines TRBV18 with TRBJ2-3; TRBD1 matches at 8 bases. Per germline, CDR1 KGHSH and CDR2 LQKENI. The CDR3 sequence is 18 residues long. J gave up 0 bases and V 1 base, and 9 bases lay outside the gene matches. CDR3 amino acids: CASSPLTGTGPSTDTQYF. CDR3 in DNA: TGTGCCAGCTCACCACTTACCGGGACAGGCCCTAGCACAGATACGCAGTATTTT.

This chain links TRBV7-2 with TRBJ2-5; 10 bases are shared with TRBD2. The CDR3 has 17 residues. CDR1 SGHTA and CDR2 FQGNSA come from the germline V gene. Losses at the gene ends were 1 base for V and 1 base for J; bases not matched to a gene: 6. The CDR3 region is CASSLVSSGRFQETQYF. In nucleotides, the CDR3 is TGTGCCAGCAGCTTAGTATCTAGCGGGAGATTCCAAGAGACCCAGTACTTC.

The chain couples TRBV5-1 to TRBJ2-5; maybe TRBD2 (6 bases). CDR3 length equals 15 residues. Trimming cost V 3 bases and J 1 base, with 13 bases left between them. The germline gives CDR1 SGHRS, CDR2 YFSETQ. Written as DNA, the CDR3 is TGCGCCAGCAGCTCGGGAGCGAGAGGCCAAGAGACCCAGTACTTC. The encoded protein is CASSSGARGQETQYF.

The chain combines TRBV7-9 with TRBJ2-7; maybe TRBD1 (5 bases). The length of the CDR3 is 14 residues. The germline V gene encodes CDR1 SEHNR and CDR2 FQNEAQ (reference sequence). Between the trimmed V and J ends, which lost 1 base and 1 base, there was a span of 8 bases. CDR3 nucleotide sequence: TGTGCCAGCAGCTTAGGACAGTCGTCCTACGAGCAGTACTTC. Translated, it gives CASSLGQSSYEQYF.

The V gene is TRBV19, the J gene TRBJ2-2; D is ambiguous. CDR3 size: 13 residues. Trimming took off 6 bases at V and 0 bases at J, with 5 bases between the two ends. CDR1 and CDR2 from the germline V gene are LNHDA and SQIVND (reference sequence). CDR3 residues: CASRQSNTGELFF. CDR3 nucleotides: TGTGCCAGTAGACAATCGAACACCGGGGAGCTGTTTTTT. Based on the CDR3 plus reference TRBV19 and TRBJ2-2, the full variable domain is DGGITQSPKYLFRKEGQNVTLSCEQNLNHDAMYWYRQDPGQGLRLIYYSQIVNDFQKGDIAEGYSVSREKKESFPLTVTSAQKNPTAFYLCASRQSNTGELFFGEGSRLTVL.

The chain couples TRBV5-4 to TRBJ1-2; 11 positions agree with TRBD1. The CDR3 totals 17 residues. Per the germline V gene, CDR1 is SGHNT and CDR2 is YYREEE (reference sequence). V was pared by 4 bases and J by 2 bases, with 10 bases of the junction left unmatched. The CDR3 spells CASSPRTGGPANYGYTF. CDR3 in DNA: TGTGCCAGCAGCCCACGGACAGGGGGCCCGGCCAACTATGGCTACACCTTC. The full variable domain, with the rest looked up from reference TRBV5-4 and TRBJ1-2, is ETGVTQSPTHLIKTRGQQVTLRCSSQSGHNTVSWYQQALGQGPQFIFQYYREEENGRGNFPPRFSGLQFPNYSSELNVNALELDDSALYLCASSPRTGGPANYGYTFGSGTRLTVV.

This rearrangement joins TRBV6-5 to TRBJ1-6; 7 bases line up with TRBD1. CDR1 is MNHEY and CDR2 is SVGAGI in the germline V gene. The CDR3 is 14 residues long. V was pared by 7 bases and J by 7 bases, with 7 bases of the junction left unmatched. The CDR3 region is CASTRTGLNSPLHF. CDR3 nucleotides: TGTGCCAGCACCAGGACAGGCCTGAATTCACCCCTCCACTTT.

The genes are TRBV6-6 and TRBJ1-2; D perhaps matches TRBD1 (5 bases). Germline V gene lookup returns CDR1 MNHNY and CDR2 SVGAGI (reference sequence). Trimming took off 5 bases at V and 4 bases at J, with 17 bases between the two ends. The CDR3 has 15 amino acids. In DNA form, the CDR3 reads TGTGCCAGCAGTGCATATCAGGGAGGTGGCTATGGCTACACCTTC. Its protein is CASSAYQGGGYGYTF.

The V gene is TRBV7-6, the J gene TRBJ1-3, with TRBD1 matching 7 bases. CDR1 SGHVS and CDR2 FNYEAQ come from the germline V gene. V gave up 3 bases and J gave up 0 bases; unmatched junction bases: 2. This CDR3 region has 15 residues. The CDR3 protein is CASSLAGGSGNTIYF. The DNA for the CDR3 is TGTGCCAGCAGCTTGGCAGGGGGCTCTGGAAACACCATATATTTT.